This T cell receptor beta chain was identified during a study of PD-1 blockade in classical Hodgkin lymphoma. Relapse was seen in all patients after autologous stem cell transplantation, and brentuximab vedotin exposure was variable. The CDR3 is 13 residues long. Per the germline V gene, CDR1 is SNHLY and CDR2 is FYNNEI. V lost 6 bases, J lost 9 bases, and 8 bases stayed unmatched. Profiled with immunoSEQ multiplex PCR; TCRdb holds only in-frame clones, not every one. The table lists under 95,000 clones, approximately 94% of them singletons, with 6.5% to 8% in the top ten. The chain couples TRBV2 to TRBJ2-1; 7 nucleotides line up with TRBD1. The material was peripheral blood mononuclear cells (PBMCs), obtained at baseline. The receptor comes from a human donor with classical Hodgkin lymphoma. In DNA, the CDR3 is TGTGCCAGCAGCGAGGGGGCGCAGCTTGAGCAGTTCTTC. Its translation: CASSEGAQLEQFF.